A single sample gave rise to the 17 T cell receptor beta chains below, sequenced in a study of T cell repertoires in cytomegalovirus infection. TCRdb ran MiXCR on the reads and lists one entry per CDR3 protein. The sample includes some 700,000 distinct CDR3 sequences, roughly 33% of them seen just once. These receptors are not linked to any known antigen. The material sequenced was cultured PBMCs, taken from culture after CMV antigen stimulation. The receptors come from a human donor in good health (CMV status not recorded). Some clones in this sample may be carry-over from other donors' samples.

This clonotype was counted a few times. J is TRBJ1-5 and V is TRBV2; D uncertain. This CDR3 is 13 amino acids long. The V end was cut by 4 bases, the J end by 5 bases, with 9 bases between. Germline loops: CDR1 SNHLY, CDR2 FYNNEI. CDR3 DNA: TGTGCCAGCAGTGGCGAATCCGATCAGCCCCAGCATTTT. Encoded protein: CASSGESDQPQHF.

This clonotype was counted between two and nine times. The chain carries TRBV6-6 and TRBJ1-5, with D possibly matching TRBD1 (5 bases). Germline CDR1 and CDR2: MNHNY and SVGAGI (reference sequence). The ends were cut back, 5 bases at V and 5 bases at J, with 16 bases in the middle. CDR3 length equals 15 residues. CDR3: CASSPGTLLDQPQHF. DNA for the CDR3: TGTGCCAGCAGTCCCGGGACCCTCCTCGATCAGCCCCAGCATTTT.

The rearrangement uses TRBV7-2 and TRBJ2-7; D may correspond to TRBD1 or TRBD2 (5 bases each). The CDR3 totals 11 residues. Germline CDR1 and CDR2: SGHTA and FQGNSA. Deletions cut 5 bases from V and 9 bases from J, with 11 bases between. CDR3 amino acids: CASSLEGRQYF. The DNA for the CDR3 is TGTGCCAGCAGCCTCGAGGGGAGGCAGTACTTC.

The table lists this clonotype with a few counts. This chain uses TRBV19 with TRBJ2-1; 8 bases agree with TRBD2. The CDR3 consists of 15 residues. CDR1 LNHDA and CDR2 SQIVND come from the germline V gene (reference sequence). V lost 7 bases to trimming and J lost 7 bases; unmatched junction nucleotides: 12. The CDR3 coding sequence is TGTGCCAGTACCATGAGCAGCGGGGGAGGAAATGAGCAGTTCTTC. Its translation is CASTMSSGGGNEQFF. Full variable domain (missing parts from reference TRBV19 and TRBJ2-1): DGGITQSPKYLFRKEGQNVTLSCEQNLNHDAMYWYRQDPGQGLRLIYYSQIVNDFQKGDIAEGYSVSREKKESFPLTVTSAQKNPTAFYLCASTMSSGGGNEQFFGPGTRLTVL.

This clonotype was detected only a few times. V usage is TRBV4-1 and J usage is TRBJ1-6, with D possibly matching TRBD1 (6 bases). Trimming left V 4 bases short and J 9 bases short, with 16 bases between. The V gene's germline CDR1 is MGHRA and CDR2 YSYEKL. The CDR3 runs 15 residues. DNA for the CDR3: TGCGCCAGCAGCCCCAGGTCAGGGGACGCTTCACCCCTCCACTTT. It is translated as CASSPRSGDASPLHF.

This clonotype was counted a few times. The V gene is TRBV6-6, the J gene TRBJ2-6, with TRBD1 matching over 7 bases. The CDR3 contains 17 residues. Germline CDR1 is MNHNY and CDR2 is SVGAGI (reference sequence). V gave up 5 bases and J gave up 0 bases; unmatched junction bases: 7. As DNA, the CDR3 is TGTGCCAGCAGTCCACGACAGGGCTCCTCTGGGGCCAACGTCCTGACTTTC. Translating gives CASSPRQGSSGANVLTF.

The rearrangement uses TRBV18 and TRBJ2-5, with D possibly matching TRBD1 (5 bases). The CDR3 loop spans 14 amino acids. The V gene lost 0 bases and the J gene lost 3 bases, with 8 bases spanning the gap. CDR1 and CDR2 from the germline V gene are KGHSH and LQKENI. The DNA for the CDR3 is TGTGCCAGCTCACCACCGGGCAGGGAAGAGACCCAGTACTTC. Its translation: CASSPPGREETQYF.

This rearrangement joins TRBV7-9 to TRBJ2-1, with a tentative D call TRBD2 (7 bases). With 7 bases removed from V and 8 bases from J, the gap between germline ends came to 18 bases. Germline-derived CDR1 and CDR2 are SEHNR and FQNEAQ (reference sequence). The CDR3 length is 14 residues. CDR3 in amino acids: CASTIGGVGDEQFF. The CDR3 DNA is TGTGCCAGCACCATAGGGGGGGTAGGGGATGAGCAGTTCTTC.

There are a few counts of this clonotype. The chain uses TRBV6-6 and TRBJ2-3, with 7 bases lining up with TRBD2. The trim removed 2 bases at V and 3 bases at J, leaving 8 bases unmatched. Germline V gene lookup returns CDR1 MNHNY and CDR2 SVGAGI (reference sequence). The CDR3 is made up of 16 amino acids. CDR3: CASSYSRWGGTDTQYF. Here the CDR3 DNA reads TGTGCCAGCAGTTACAGCAGGTGGGGGGGAACAGATACGCAGTATTTT.

This clonotype was recorded a few times. This chain links TRBV2 with TRBJ1-1; D is unresolved. The V end lost 5 bases, the J end lost 7 bases, and 17 bases lay between the germline ends. Per the germline V gene, CDR1 is SNHLY and CDR2 is FYNNEI. The CDR3 has 14 amino acids. In DNA, the CDR3 is TGTGCCAGCAGTTTAGACGGACGGAGCAGTGAAGCTTTCTTT. Its translation is CASSLDGRSSEAFF.

The rearrangement links TRBV7-9 to TRBJ1-4; D is perhaps TRBD1 (6 bases). The germline gives CDR1 SEHNR, CDR2 FQNEAQ (reference sequence). Trimming took off 5 bases at V and 4 bases at J, with 17 bases between the two ends. The CDR3 contains 16 residues. The DNA of the CDR3 is TGTGCCAGCAGCCCCAGCCCACAGGGTGATAATGAAAAACTGTTTTTT. As protein: CASSPSPQGDNEKLFF. The full variable domain, with the rest looked up from reference TRBV7-9 and TRBJ1-4, is DTGVSQNPRHKITKRGQNVTFRCDPISEHNRLYWYRQTLGQGPEFLTYFQNEAQLEKSRLLSDRFSAERPKGSFSTLEIQRTEQGDSAMYLCASSPSPQGDNEKLFFGSGTQLSVL.

This clonotype was picked up a small number of times. CDR3 loop: CASSSTGRSPLHF. CDR3 bases: TGTGCCAGCAGCTCTACGGGCCGTTCACCCCTCCACTTT. V usage is TRBV12-3 or TRBV12-4 and J usage is TRBJ1-6; D gene unclear. The CDR3 extends over 13 amino acids. V dropped 6 bases and J dropped 9 bases, with 12 bases sitting between them.

A few counts support this clonotype. V gene TRBV7-6 combines with J gene TRBJ2-3; 7 bases map to TRBD1. The ends lost 5 bases at V and 2 bases at J; junction bases unmatched: 7. Germline CDR1 reads SGHVS; CDR2 reads FNYEAQ. The CDR3 covers 15 residues. CDR3 in amino acids: CASSPGTAFTDTQYF. The CDR3 nucleotides read TGTGCCAGCAGCCCAGGGACAGCCTTCACAGATACGCAGTATTTT.

The V and J genes are TRBV5-4 and TRBJ2-1, with D uncertain. The CDR3 runs to 12 residues. Germline CDR1 reads SGHNT; CDR2 reads YYREEE (reference sequence). V dropped 1 base and J dropped 5 bases, with 4 bases sitting between them. Written as DNA, the CDR3 is TGTGCCAGCAGCTTGAATAACAATGAGCAGTTCTTC. Residues: CASSLNNNEQFF. The whole variable domain, filled in from reference TRBV5-4 and TRBJ2-1, reads ETGVTQSPTHLIKTRGQQVTLRCSSQSGHNTVSWYQQALGQGPQFIFQYYREEENGRGNFPPRFSGLQFPNYSSELNVNALELDDSALYLCASSLNNNEQFFGPGTRLTVL.

Relative to its sample, this clonotype is medium-sized. CDR3 in amino acids: CASSPRPHSTYEQYF. DNA of the CDR3: TGTGCCAGCAGCCCCCGCCCGCACAGCACCTACGAGCAGTACTTC. V usage is TRBV7-2 and J usage is TRBJ2-7; D gene uncertain. The V end lost 5 bases, the J end lost 2 bases, and 16 bases lay between the germline ends. Germline assignment: CDR1 SGHTA and CDR2 FQGNSA. CDR3 length: 15 residues.

The chain is built from TRBV6-5 and TRBJ1-1; tentatively, D is TRBD1 (5 bases). The CDR3 has 14 amino acids. Between the trimmed V and J ends, which lost 5 bases and 7 bases, there was a span of 17 bases. The germline V gene encodes CDR1 MNHEY and CDR2 SVGAGI. CDR3 sequence reads: CASSRALGRHEAFF. The DNA of the CDR3 is TGTGCCAGCAGTCGCGCCTTGGGGCGGCATGAAGCTTTCTTT.

The chain recombines TRBV7-9 with TRBJ2-1; TRBD1 is a possible D gene (6 bases). The V and J ends lost 1 base and 7 bases respectively, with 14 bases between them. The CDR3 runs to 15 residues. The germline V gene encodes CDR1 SEHNR and CDR2 FQNEAQ (reference sequence). Written as DNA, the CDR3 is TGTGCCAGCAGCTTAGGAAAACAGGGTGGAAATGAGCAGTTCTTC. The encoded protein is CASSLGKQGGNEQFF. The full variable domain, rest sourced from reference TRBV7-9 and TRBJ2-1, is DTGVSQNPRHKITKRGQNVTFRCDPISEHNRLYWYRQTLGQGPEFLTYFQNEAQLEKSRLLSDRFSAERPKGSFSTLEIQRTEQGDSAMYLCASSLGKQGGNEQFFGPGTRLTVL.